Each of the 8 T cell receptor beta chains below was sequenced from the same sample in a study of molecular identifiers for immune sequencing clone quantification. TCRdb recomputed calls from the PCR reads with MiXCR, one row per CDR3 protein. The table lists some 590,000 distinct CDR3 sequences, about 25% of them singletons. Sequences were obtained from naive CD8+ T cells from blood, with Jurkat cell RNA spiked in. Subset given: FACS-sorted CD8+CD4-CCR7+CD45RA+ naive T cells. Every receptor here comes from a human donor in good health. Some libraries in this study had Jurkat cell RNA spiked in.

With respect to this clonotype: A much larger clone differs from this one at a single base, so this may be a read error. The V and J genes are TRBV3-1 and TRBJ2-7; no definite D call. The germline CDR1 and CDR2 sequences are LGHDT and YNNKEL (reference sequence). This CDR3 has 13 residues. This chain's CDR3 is CASSLEDPYGQYF. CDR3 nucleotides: TGTGCCAGCAGCCTAGAAGACCCCTACGGGCAGTACTTC.

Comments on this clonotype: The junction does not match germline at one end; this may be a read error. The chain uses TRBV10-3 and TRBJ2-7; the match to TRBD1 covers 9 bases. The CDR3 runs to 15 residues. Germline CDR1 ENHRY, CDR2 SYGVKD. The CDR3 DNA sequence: TGTGCCATGAGTGAGGAAGGGACAGGGATGGGCGAGCAGTACTTC. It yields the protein CAMSEEGTGMGEQYF.

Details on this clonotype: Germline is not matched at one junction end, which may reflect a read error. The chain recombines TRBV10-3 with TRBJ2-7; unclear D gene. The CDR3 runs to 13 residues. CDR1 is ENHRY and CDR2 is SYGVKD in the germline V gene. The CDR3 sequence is CAISEDPFYGQNF. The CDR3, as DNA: TGTGCCATCAGTGAAGACCCGTTCTACGGGCAGAACTTC.

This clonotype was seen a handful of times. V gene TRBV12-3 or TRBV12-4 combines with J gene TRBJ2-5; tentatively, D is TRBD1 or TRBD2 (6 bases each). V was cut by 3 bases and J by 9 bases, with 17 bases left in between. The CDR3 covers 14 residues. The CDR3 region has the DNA TGTGCCAGCAGTTTTGCAACCGGCCGGGGGCCCCAGTACTTC. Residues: CASSFATGRGPQYF.

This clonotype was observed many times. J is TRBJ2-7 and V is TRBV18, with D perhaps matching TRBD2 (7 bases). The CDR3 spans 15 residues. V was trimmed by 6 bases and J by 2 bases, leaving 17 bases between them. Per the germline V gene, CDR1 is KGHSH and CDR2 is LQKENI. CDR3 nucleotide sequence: TGTGCCAGCTCCACAACAGGGAGGGACGCCTACGAGCAGTACTTC. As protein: CASSTTGRDAYEQYF.

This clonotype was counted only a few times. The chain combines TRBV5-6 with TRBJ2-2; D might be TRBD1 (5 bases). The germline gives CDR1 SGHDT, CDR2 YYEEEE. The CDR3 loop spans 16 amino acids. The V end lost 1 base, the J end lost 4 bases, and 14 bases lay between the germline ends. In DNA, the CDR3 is TGTGCCAGCAGCTTGTCCCCCCAAGGGGTCACCGGGGAGCTGTTTTTT. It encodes CASSLSPQGVTGELFF.

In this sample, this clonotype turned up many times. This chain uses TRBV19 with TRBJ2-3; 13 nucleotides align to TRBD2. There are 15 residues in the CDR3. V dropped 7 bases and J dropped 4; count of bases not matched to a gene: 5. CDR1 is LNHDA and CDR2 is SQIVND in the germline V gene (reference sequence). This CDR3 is CASTRTSGSSDTQYF. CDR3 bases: TGTGCCAGTACCCGGACTAGCGGGAGTTCAGATACGCAGTATTTT.

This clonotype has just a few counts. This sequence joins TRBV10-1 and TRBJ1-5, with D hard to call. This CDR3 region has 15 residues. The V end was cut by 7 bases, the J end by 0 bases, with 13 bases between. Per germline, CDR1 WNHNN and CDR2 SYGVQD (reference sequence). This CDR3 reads CASITDRFSNQPQHF. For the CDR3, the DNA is TGCGCCAGCATTACGGACCGGTTTAGCAATCAGCCCCAGCATTTT.